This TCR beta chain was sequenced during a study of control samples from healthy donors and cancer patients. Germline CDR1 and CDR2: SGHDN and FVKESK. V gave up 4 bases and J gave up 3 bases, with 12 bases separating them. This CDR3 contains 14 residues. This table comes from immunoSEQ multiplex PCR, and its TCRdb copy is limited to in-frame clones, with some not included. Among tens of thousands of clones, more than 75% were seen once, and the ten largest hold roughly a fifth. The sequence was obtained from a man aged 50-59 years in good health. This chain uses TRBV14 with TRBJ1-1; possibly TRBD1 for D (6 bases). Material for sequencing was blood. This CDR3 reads CASSRDRLDTEAFF. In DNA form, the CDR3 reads TGTGCCAGCAGCCGCGACAGGTTGGACACTGAAGCTTTCTTT.